This T cell receptor (beta chain) was captured by sequencing in a study of blood T cell repertoires in COVID-19. Study summary: T cells, B-cell-depleted T cells, or PBMCs provided the cDNA or gDNA that served as material.

V was clipped by 1 base and J by 3 bases, with 10 bases between them. Germline assignment: CDR1 SGHDN and CDR2 FVKESK. The CDR3 has 14 amino acids. In the authors' methods: Reference gene primer amplification yielded estimated nucleated cell counts. Sequencing used immunoSEQ multiplex PCR; TCRdb keeps in-frame clones, though not all of them. D and trimming were read from the DNA, whereas the V and J calls and clone size are those reported in that table. The table has 150,000 to 200,000 clones, about nine tenths seen once. Sequencing was carried out using peripheral blood. The chain links TRBV14 to TRBJ2-7; possible D gene TRBD1, 6 bases. This TCR was sampled from a middle-aged man with acute or convalescent COVID-19. The CDR3 nucleotides read TGTGCCAGCAGCCAAGGACAGGTGTACTACGAGCAGTACTTC. Residues: CASSQGQVYYEQYF.